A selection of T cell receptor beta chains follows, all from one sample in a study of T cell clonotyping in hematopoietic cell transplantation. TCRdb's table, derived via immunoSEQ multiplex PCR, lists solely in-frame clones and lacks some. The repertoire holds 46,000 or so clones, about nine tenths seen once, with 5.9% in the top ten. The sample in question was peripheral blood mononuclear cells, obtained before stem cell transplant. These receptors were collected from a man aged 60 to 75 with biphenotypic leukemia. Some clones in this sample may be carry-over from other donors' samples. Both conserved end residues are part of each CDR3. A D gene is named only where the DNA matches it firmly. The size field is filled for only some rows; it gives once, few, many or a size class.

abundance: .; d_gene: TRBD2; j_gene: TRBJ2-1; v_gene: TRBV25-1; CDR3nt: TGTGCCAGCAGAGGACTAGAGGATGAGCAGTTCTTC; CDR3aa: CASRGLEDEQFF
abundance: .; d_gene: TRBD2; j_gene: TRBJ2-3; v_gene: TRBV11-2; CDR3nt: TGTGCCAGCAGCTTAAAGCGGGAGGGCCTGGCAGATACGCAGTATTTT; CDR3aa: CASSLKREGLADTQYF
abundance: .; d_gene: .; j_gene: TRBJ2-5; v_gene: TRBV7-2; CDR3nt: TGTGCCAGCAGCTTAGGGTTGGGGCAGGGGATAGTCCAAGAGACCCAGTACTTC; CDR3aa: CASSLGLGQGIVQETQYF
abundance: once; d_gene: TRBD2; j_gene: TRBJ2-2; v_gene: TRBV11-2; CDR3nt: TGTGCCAGCAGCTTACTAGCGGGAGATGACACCGGGGAGCTGTTTTTT; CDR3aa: CASSLLAGDDTGELFF
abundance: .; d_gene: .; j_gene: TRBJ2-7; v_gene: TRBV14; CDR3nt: TGTGCCAGCAGCCAAGAACCCTACACCTACGAGCAGTACTTC; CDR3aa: CASSQEPYTYEQYF
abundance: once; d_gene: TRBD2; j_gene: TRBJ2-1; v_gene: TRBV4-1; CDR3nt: TGCGCCAGCAGTTCTAGACTAGCGGGAGTACATGAGCAGTTCTTC; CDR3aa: CASSSRLAGVHEQFF
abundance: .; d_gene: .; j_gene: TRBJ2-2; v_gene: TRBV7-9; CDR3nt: TGTGCCAGCAGCGCCGTGGCCCTATACACCGGGGAGCTGTTTTTT; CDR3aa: CASSAVALYTGELFF
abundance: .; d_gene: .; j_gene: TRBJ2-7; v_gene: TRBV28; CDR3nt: TGTGCCAGCAGCAATAGCGGCCACCTGACCTACGAGCAGTACTTC; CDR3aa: CASSNSGHLTYEQYF
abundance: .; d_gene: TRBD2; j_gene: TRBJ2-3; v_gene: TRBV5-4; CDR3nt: TGTGCCAGCAGCTCCGCGGGAGCAGATACGCAGTATTTT; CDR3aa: CASSSAGADTQYF
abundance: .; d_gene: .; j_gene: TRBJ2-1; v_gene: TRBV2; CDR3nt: TGTGCCAGCACCGGGTCCAGCCAGCCTTACAATGAGCAGTTCTTC; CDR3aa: CASTGSSQPYNEQFF
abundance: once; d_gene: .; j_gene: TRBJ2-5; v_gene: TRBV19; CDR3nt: TGTGCCAGTAGTATTTCTACCTTGAGAGAGACCCAGTACTTC; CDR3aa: CASSISTLRETQYF
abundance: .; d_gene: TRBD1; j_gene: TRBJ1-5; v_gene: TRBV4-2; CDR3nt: TGTGCCAGCAGCCAAGATATGGTGGTACAGGGGCGAGGTAATCAGCCCCAGCATTTT; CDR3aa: CASSQDMVVQGRGNQPQHF
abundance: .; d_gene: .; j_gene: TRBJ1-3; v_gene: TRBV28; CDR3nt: TGTGCCAGCGCCCGAGTTGTTGGGGGGAACACCATATATTTT; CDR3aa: CASARVVGGNTIYF
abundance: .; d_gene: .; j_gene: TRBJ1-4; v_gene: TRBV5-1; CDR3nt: TGCGCCAGCAGCTTGGCCGATGGGGCAACTAATGAAAAACTGTTTTTT; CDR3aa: CASSLADGATNEKLFF
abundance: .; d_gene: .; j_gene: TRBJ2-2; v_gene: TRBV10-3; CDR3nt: TGTGCCGTCAGTTCTGCGAACACCGGGGAGCTGTTTTTT; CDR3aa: CAVSSANTGELFF
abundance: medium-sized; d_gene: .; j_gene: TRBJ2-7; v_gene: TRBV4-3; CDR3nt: TGCGCCAGCAGCCAAGAAGCAGGGGCCAACTACGAGCAGTACTTC; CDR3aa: CASSQEAGANYEQYF
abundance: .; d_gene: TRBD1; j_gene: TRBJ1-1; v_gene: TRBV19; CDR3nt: TGTGCCAGTAGTAGGACAGGGGGCTTGAACACTGAAGCTTTCTTT; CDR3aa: CASSRTGGLNTEAFF
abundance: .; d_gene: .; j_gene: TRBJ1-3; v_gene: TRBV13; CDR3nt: TGTGCCAGCAGCTTAGAGGGAAACACCATATATTTT; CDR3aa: CASSLEGNTIYF
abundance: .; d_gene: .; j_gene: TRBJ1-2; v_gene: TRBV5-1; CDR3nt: TGCGCCAGCAGCTTGGACGGATCATATGGCTACACCTTC; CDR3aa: CASSLDGSYGYTF
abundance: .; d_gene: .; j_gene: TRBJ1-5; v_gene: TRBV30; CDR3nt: TGTGCCTGGAGTAGGGGGGTGAGCAATCAGCCCCAGCATTTT; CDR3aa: CAWSRGVSNQPQHF
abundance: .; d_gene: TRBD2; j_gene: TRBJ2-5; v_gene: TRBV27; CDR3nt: TGTGCCAGCAATCCGACTAGCAGCCAAGAGACCCAGTACTTC; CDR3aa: CASNPTSSQETQYF
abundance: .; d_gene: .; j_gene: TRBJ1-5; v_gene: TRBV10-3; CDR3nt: TGTGCCACCAGTCAAGAGGGCAATCAGCCCCAGCATTTT; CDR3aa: CATSQEGNQPQHF
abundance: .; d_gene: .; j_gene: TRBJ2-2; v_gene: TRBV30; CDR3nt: TGTGCCTGGAGTGTTTCCGTATCTGGGGAGCTGTTTTTT; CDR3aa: CAWSVSVSGELFF
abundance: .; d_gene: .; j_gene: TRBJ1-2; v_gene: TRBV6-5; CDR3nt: TGTGCCAGCAGTGCCTGGGGTGGCTACACCTTC; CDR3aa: CASSAWGGYTF
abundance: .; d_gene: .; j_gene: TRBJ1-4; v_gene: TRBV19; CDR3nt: TGTGCCAGTAGTATGAGGGGAGTGCTTCAGGCTAATGAAAAACTGTTTTTT; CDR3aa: CASSMRGVLQANEKLFF
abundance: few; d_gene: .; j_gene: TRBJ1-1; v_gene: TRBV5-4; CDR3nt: TGTGCCAGCAGCTTGGATGGAGGAATGAACACTGAAGCTTTCTTT; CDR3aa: CASSLDGGMNTEAFF